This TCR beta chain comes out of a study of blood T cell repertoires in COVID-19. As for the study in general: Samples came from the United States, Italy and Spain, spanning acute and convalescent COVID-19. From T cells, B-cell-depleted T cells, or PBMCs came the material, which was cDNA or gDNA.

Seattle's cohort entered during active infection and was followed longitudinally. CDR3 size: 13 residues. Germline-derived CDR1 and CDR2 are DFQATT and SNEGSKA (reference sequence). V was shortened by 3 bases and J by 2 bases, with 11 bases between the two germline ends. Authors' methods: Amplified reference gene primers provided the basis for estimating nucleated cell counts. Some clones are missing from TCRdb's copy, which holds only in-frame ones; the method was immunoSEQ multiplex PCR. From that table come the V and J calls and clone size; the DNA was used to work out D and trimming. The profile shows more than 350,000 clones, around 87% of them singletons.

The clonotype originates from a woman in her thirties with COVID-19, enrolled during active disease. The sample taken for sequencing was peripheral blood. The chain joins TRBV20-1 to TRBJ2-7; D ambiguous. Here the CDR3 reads CSASRLTTYEQYF. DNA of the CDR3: TGCAGTGCTAGTAGGCTAACTACCTACGAGCAGTACTTC.